These 27 T cell receptor beta chains share one sample of origin, sequenced in a study of CD8 T cells in ankylosing spondylitis. TCRdb analysed the 5' RACE reads with MiXCR anew, one entry per CDR3 protein. Here the sample spans approximately 100,000 distinct CDR3 sequences, roughly 8.7% being singletons. The sequencing sample was made of blood, either unsorted or a sorted T cell fraction (not recorded which). The receptors shown here come from a male donor with ankylosing spondylitis or in good health (not recorded which).

This clonotype showed up many times. This chain connects TRBV5-1 to TRBJ1-2; TRBD1 is a possible D gene (5 bases). The CDR3 contains 15 residues. Germline V gene data show CDR1 as SGHRS and CDR2 as YFSETQ. V was trimmed by 1 base and J by 7 bases, leaving 17 bases between them. The CDR3 is CASSLSTQAGGGYTF. For the CDR3, the DNA is TGCGCCAGCAGCTTGTCTACACAGGCGGGGGGTGGCTACACCTTC.

This clonotype was seen ten or more times. V is TRBV6-2 or TRBV6-3 and J is TRBJ1-3; the D gene is possibly TRBD1 (5 bases). The CDR3 extends over 15 amino acids. The V gene lost 6 bases and the J gene lost 0 bases, with 12 bases spanning the gap. Germline loops: CDR1 MNHEY, CDR2 SVGEGT. The CDR3 bases are TGTGCCAGCAGATGGGACGAACACTCTGGAAACACCATATATTTT. The encoded protein is CASRWDEHSGNTIYF.

About this clonotype itself: The CDR3 does not close with the conserved phenylalanine or tryptophan, likely indicating a read error. DNA of the CDR3: TGTGCCAGCAGCTTGTACTCCACAGGGGGGTTTGATACTGAAGCTTTCTAT. This codes for CASSLYSTGGFDTEAFY. The J gene is TRBJ1-1, the V gene TRBV7-2, with TRBD1 matching 8 bases. Trimming took 3 bases from V and 5 from J; bases not matched to a gene: 14. The CDR3 sequence is 17 residues long. CDR1 SGHTA and CDR2 FQGNSA come from the germline V gene.

This clonotype has a count of ten or more. V and J are TRBV4-1 and TRBJ2-2; possibly TRBD1 for D (5 bases). CDR1 and CDR2 (germline): MGHRA, YSYEKL. This CDR3 spans 16 amino acids. V lost 2 bases and J 2 bases, leaving 12 bases between the germline ends. CDR3 DNA: TGCGCCAGCAGCCAACCATGGACACGTAACACCGGGGAGCTGTTTTTT. This sequence encodes CASSQPWTRNTGELFF.

In this sample, this clonotype turned up many times. V usage is TRBV6-2 or TRBV6-3 and J usage is TRBJ1-1; D is ambiguous. V was clipped by 2 bases and J by 7 bases, with 8 bases between them. CDR1 and CDR2 (germline): MNHEY, SVGEGT. The CDR3 spans 12 residues. The CDR3 protein is CASSYVRSEAFF. DNA for the CDR3: TGTGCCAGCAGTTACGTCCGAAGTGAAGCTTTCTTT.

This clonotype was seen a handful of times. This sequence joins TRBV5-1 and TRBJ1-2; 12 bases map to TRBD1. V lost 7 bases, J lost 8 bases, and 9 bases stayed unmatched. Germline CDR1 reads SGHRS; CDR2 reads YFSETQ. This CDR3 is built from 14 residues. CDR3 nucleotides: TGCGCCAGCGGTACGGGACAGGGGGCGTCGGGCTACACCTTC. Its protein product is CASGTGQGASGYTF.

This clonotype has a count of ten or more. A read error may produce the germline difference seen at one junction end. The rearrangement uses TRBV4-2 and TRBJ1-6; D unresolved. This CDR3 has 15 amino acids. From germline, CDR1 is LGHNA and CDR2 YNFKEQ. CDR3 protein: CASSLNAPYNSPLHF. The CDR3 nucleotides are TGTGCCAGCAGCCTCAACGCGCCTTATAATTCTCCCCTCCACTTT.

This clonotype was seen at least ten times. V is TRBV2 and J is TRBJ1-6; 7 nucleotides align to TRBD1. V was pared by 3 bases and J by 9 bases, with 5 bases of the junction left unmatched. The CDR3 extends over 14 amino acids. Germline CDR1 reads SNHLY; CDR2 reads FYNNEI. The chain's CDR3 is CASSEEGASSPLHF. The CDR3 DNA reads TGTGCCAGCAGTGAGGAGGGGGCGTCTTCACCCCTCCACTTT.

In its sample, this clonotype was seen many times. The V gene is TRBV2, the J gene TRBJ2-4; D ambiguous. V was shortened by 4 bases and J by 7 bases, with 11 bases between the two germline ends. The CDR3 extends over 13 amino acids. Germline V lookup: CDR1 SNHLY, CDR2 FYNNEI. For the CDR3, the DNA is TGTGCCAGCAGTGTCCCAGCATTGAACATTCAGTACTTC. Translated, it gives CASSVPALNIQYF.

This chain connects TRBV7-2 to TRBJ1-5; TRBD1 matches 8 bases. The germline V gene encodes CDR1 SGHTA and CDR2 FQGNSA. Losses at the gene ends were 5 bases for V and 5 bases for J; bases not matched to a gene: 8. The CDR3 is made up of 15 amino acids. The CDR3 DNA reads as TGTGCCAGCAGCACCGGACAGGGTCTTTATCAGCCCCAGCATTTT. It yields the protein CASSTGQGLYQPQHF.

This clonotype was observed many times. The chain recombines TRBV20-1 with TRBJ2-2; unclear D gene. This CDR3 comprises 16 residues. Germline loops: CDR1 DFQATT, CDR2 SNEGSKA (reference sequence). V dropped 3 bases and J dropped 7 bases, with 21 bases sitting between them. This chain's CDR3 is CSARRRLFDGSGELFF. The CDR3 DNA reads as TGCAGTGCTAGGAGGCGATTGTTCGACGGCAGCGGGGAGCTGTTTTTT.

There are many counts of this clonotype. This sequence joins TRBV9 and TRBJ2-3; tentative D call: TRBD1 (6 bases). The germline V and J ends were trimmed by 8 bases and 0 bases, with 13 bases remaining between them. The germline V gene encodes CDR1 SGDLS and CDR2 YYNGEE. The CDR3 is made up of 14 amino acids. The DNA of the CDR3 is TGTGCCAGTTCCGGGACACTTAGCACAGATACGCAGTATTTT. Protein: CASSGTLSTDTQYF.

The chain combines TRBV4-3 with TRBJ1-3; D not certain. V lost 1 base and J 0 bases, leaving 13 bases between the germline ends. The germline gives CDR1 LGHNA, CDR2 YSLEER. The CDR3 totals 17 residues. The chain's CDR3 is CASSQVSGLGSGNTIYF. CDR3 bases: TGCGCCAGCAGCCAAGTGTCCGGCCTGGGCTCTGGAAACACCATATATTTT.

This clonotype was counted many times. The V gene is TRBV15, the J gene TRBJ2-7; TRBD2 matches at 8 bases. Per germline, CDR1 LNHNV and CDR2 YYDKDF (reference sequence). CDR3 length equals 16 residues. The ends lost 1 base at V and 3 bases at J; junction bases unmatched: 8. CDR3 residues: CATSRGPGGGRYEQYF. The DNA for the CDR3 is TGTGCCACCAGCAGAGGACCCGGGGGGGGACGCTACGAGCAGTACTTC.

There are many counts of this clonotype. This chain links TRBV6-2 or TRBV6-3 with TRBJ2-1, with D perhaps TRBD2 (6 bases). Looked up from germline, CDR1 is MNHEY and CDR2 is SVGEGT. Trimming removed 6 bases at V and 0 bases at J, with 12 bases between. This CDR3 is 15 amino acids long. Written as DNA, the CDR3 is TGTGCCAGCAGCCTCATAGCGGACTCCTACAATGAGCAGTTCTTC. Protein sequence: CASSLIADSYNEQFF.

This clonotype was seen many times. The CDR3 here is CASSVYGYEQYF. The CDR3 coding sequence is TGCGCCAGCAGTGTATACGGGTACGAGCAGTACTTC. The rearrangement joins TRBV10-2 to TRBJ2-7; D gene unclear. The CDR3 length is 12 residues. The germline CDR1 and CDR2 sequences are WSHSY and SAAADI. V was shortened by 4 bases and J by 4 bases, with 8 bases between the two germline ends.

This clonotype showed up many times. The rearrangement joins TRBV6-1 to TRBJ2-2; D is possibly TRBD1 (5 bases). Germline values: CDR1 MNHNS, CDR2 SASEGT. Trimming removed 6 bases at V and 0 bases at J, with 14 bases between. This CDR3 comprises 16 residues. DNA for the CDR3: TGTGCCAGCAGGAACGCCTTGACAGCGAACACCGGGGAGCTGTTTTTT. Translation gives CASRNALTANTGELFF.

This clonotype was counted ten times or more. The chain uses TRBV19 and TRBJ1-5; no clear D gene. CDR1 and CDR2 (germline): LNHDA, SQIVND (reference sequence). The CDR3 spans 12 residues. V was cut by 9 bases and J by 3 bases, with 9 bases left in between. This CDR3 reads CASAGFNQPQHF. The CDR3 DNA is TGTGCCAGCGCGGGGTTCAATCAGCCCCAGCATTTT.

In this sample, this clonotype turned up many times. The rearrangement joins TRBV29-1 to TRBJ1-1; D is unresolved. Trimming took 5 bases from V and 1 from J, leaving 5 bases between them. Germline CDR1 is SQVTM and CDR2 is ANQGSEA. The CDR3 covers 11 residues. CDR3 DNA: TGCAGCGTTTCTAGGAACACTGAAGCTTTCTTT. Encoded protein: CSVSRNTEAFF.

This clonotype was observed at least ten times. The gene calls are TRBV20-1 and TRBJ2-5; the match to TRBD2 covers 7 bases. The CDR3 totals 15 residues. The germline CDR1 and CDR2 sequences are DFQATT and SNEGSKA (reference sequence). With 2 bases clipped from V and 5 bases from J, the junction kept 11 bases outside the gene matches. CDR3 DNA: TGCAGTGCTAGATCTCATACTAGCGTTGGGGAGACCCAGTACTTC. It codes for CSARSHTSVGETQYF.

The CDR3 spells CASSFSVDSENGYTF. CDR3 DNA: TGTGCCAGCAGTTTTTCTGTGGACAGTGAGAATGGCTACACCTTC. J is TRBJ1-2 and V is TRBV7-2; possibly TRBD1 for D (6 bases). Germline CDR1 SGHTA, CDR2 FQGNSA. Trimming removed 6 bases at V and 6 bases at J, with 20 bases between. This CDR3 comprises 15 residues.

A few counts support this clonotype. The rearrangement uses TRBV6-1 and TRBJ1-1, with 9 bases lining up with TRBD1. V was pared by 5 bases and J by 7 bases, with 8 bases of the junction left unmatched. This CDR3 region has 14 residues. Germline CDR1 reads MNHNS; CDR2 reads SASEGT. CDR3 residues: CASSPGQGGIEAFF. CDR3 sequence (DNA): TGTGCCAGCAGTCCGGGACAGGGAGGGATTGAAGCTTTCTTT.

The chain carries TRBV15 and TRBJ1-2, with 11 bases matching TRBD1. The CDR3 is made up of 15 amino acids. J was trimmed by 8 bases and V by 9 bases; bases with no gene match: 14. Germline-derived CDR1 and CDR2 are LNHNV and YYDKDF (reference sequence). The chain's CDR3 is CATTDRGRPFGGYTF. The CDR3 coding sequence is TGTGCCACTACGGACAGGGGGCGCCCCTTTGGCGGCTACACCTTC.

The chain recombines TRBV7-8 with TRBJ2-7; TRBD2 might be the D (5 bases). From germline, CDR1 is SGHVS and CDR2 FQNEAQ. This CDR3 contains 14 residues. Trimming cost V 5 bases and J 1 base, with 12 bases left between them. CDR3: CASSQPGSSYEQYF. DNA of the CDR3: TGTGCCAGCAGCCAACCGGGATCTTCCTACGAGCAGTACTTC. The complete variable domain, with remaining parts taken from reference TRBV7-8 and TRBJ2-7, reads GAGVSQSPRYKVAKRGQDVALRCDPISGHVSLFWYQQALGQGPEFLTYFQNEAQLDKSGLPSDRFFAERPEGSVSTLKIQRTQQEDSAVYLCASSQPGSSYEQYFGPGTRLTVT.

This clonotype was observed at least ten times. As DNA, the CDR3 is TGTGCCATCTCGAGGGGGCGGGAGGGCCCAGAGACCCAGTACTTC. Amino acids: CAISRGREGPETQYF. V and J are TRBV24-1 and TRBJ2-5, with 9 bases identical to TRBD2. Germline CDR1 reads KGHDR; CDR2 reads SFDVKD. This CDR3 has 15 residues. Trimming removed 11 bases from V and 4 bases from J; junction bases left unmatched: 13.

This clonotype was recorded many times. The V call is TRBV7-8, the J call TRBJ1-5, with unresolved D. Germline lookup yields CDR1 SGHVS and CDR2 FQNEAQ. V dropped 5 bases and J dropped 0 bases, with 11 bases sitting between them. There are 15 residues in the CDR3. For the CDR3, the DNA is TGTGCCAGCAGCAGAACGCGGTATAGCAATCAGCCCCAGCATTTT. Its translation: CASSRTRYSNQPQHF.

This clonotype was found many times. This chain links TRBV5-5 with TRBJ2-7, with D possibly TRBD1 on 6 matching bases. Germline V lookup: CDR1 SGHKS, CDR2 YYEKEE (reference sequence). The CDR3 consists of 14 residues. The V end lost 2 bases, the J end lost 2 bases, and 11 bases lay between the germline ends. CDR3 region: CASSFQGPPYEQYF. The DNA for the CDR3 is TGTGCCAGCAGCTTTCAGGGGCCTCCCTACGAGCAGTACTTC. Full variable domain (outside the CDR3, taken from reference TRBV5-5 and TRBJ2-7): DAGVTQSPTHLIKTRGQQVTLRCSPISGHKSVSWYQQVLGQGPQFIFQYYEKEERGRGNFPDRFSARQFPNYSSELNVNALLLGDSALYLCASSFQGPPYEQYFGPGTRLTVT.